This is a list of T cell receptor beta chains from one sample in a study of PD-1 blockade in classical Hodgkin lymphoma. Repertoires were generated with immunoSEQ multiplex PCR, while TCRdb's copy carries only in-frame clones and drops some. The sample records about 110,000 clones, nearly 90% being singletons. The sample consisted of peripheral blood mononuclear cells (PBMCs), taken before the second cycle of nivolumab. These receptors were obtained from a human donor with classical Hodgkin lymphoma. CDR3s leave out the opening cysteine and the closing phenylalanine or tryptophan.

V gene	J gene	CDR3 protein
TRBV27	TRBJ1-2	ASNAIGSRNSNYGYT
TRBV11-2	TRBJ2-2	ASSLGTGELF
TRBV6-1	TRBJ1-2	ASSALGQDYGYT
TRBV4-1	TRBJ2-7	ASSQATVLAGGAEQY
TRBV5-4	TRBJ2-1	ASSLVGLAGTYNEQF
TRBV9	TRBJ1-1	ASSGIDRVDTEAF
TRBV9	TRBJ2-5	ASSMRVSGSGYQETQY
TRBV5-1	TRBJ2-5	ASSSDAGHPQETQY
TRBV13	TRBJ1-1	ASSLVLRGEDTEAF
TRBV27	TRBJ1-4	ASNLSRGSPNEKLF
TRBV5-4	TRBJ2-1	ASSLGGDYNEQF
TRBV7-6	TRBJ2-3	ASSLGFRTDTQY
TRBV14	TRBJ1-1	ASSQAGMNTEAF
TRBV28	TRBJ2-7	ASRLLEKVAGVLY
TRBV5-4	TRBJ2-7	ASSLGTSIYEQY
TRBV5-1	TRBJ2-3	ASSPGLADTQY
TRBV14	TRBJ2-2	ASAWTQNTGELF
TRBV6-5	TRBJ2-7	ASSRGYEQY
TRBV2	TRBJ2-5	ASSETRTQY
TRBV7-2	TRBJ2-7	ASSQDRGVGEQY
TRBV2	TRBJ1-5	ASTPGEQPQH
TRBV5-4	TRBJ2-3	ASSPPGLAADTQY
TRBV5-1	TRBJ2-7	ASSFVGQNYEQY
TRBV6-6	TRBJ2-1	ASSLPISGRADEQF
TRBV2	TRBJ1-5	ASSEFPSGGFPQH
TRBV19	TRBJ1-1	ASSILRGRANLMNTEAF
TRBV29-1	TRBJ2-1	SVVTSGGHNEQF
TRBV4-1	TRBJ2-1	ASSQDYHSSYNEQF
TRBV18	TRBJ2-1	ASSPPGRVSPYNEQF
TRBV5-6	TRBJ2-7	ASSHPMGEQY
TRBV7-9	TRBJ2-3	ASSSSLLGGAADTQY
TRBV7-6	TRBJ2-7	ASSLAGPDRSYEQY
TRBV19	TRBJ1-2	ALLTENGYGYT
TRBV5-1	TRBJ2-7	ASSPGDRGHEQY
TRBV7-9	TRBJ1-2	ASSSGAPDGYT
TRBV18	-	ASSPNADRGPEQY
TRBV28	TRBJ2-7	ASNRDRDYEQY
TRBV5-4	TRBJ2-3	ASSSITDTQY
TRBV13	TRBJ1-4	ASSLGGDNEKLF
TRBV15	TRBJ1-2	ATSRGGQPQYGYT
TRBV6-5	TRBJ2-7	ASSLGNYEQH
TRBV5-6	TRBJ1-4	ASSPRSATNEKLF
TRBV5-5	TRBJ1-1	ASSQTPGKNTEAF
TRBV6-5	TRBJ2-7	ATIPGAGGAGEQY
TRBV2	TRBJ1-1	ASGRGIQVSEAF
TRBV6-5	TRBJ1-4	ASSYSVAVEKLF
TRBV30	TRBJ1-1	AWNPSMNTEAF
TRBV27	TRBJ1-1	ASSLKLGTEAF
TRBV10-3	TRBJ2-1	AISEYETSGYNEQF